This T cell receptor beta chain is drawn from a study of T cells expressing NK-cell markers. With UMIs, 5'RACE template switching was used to make TCR beta cDNA. TCRdb re-called the 5' RACE reads; one entry per CDR3 protein, DNA not given. Its table lists 130,000 to 150,000 distinct CDR3 sequences. The study, taken as a whole, reports: In several donors, these clonotypes also led the CD3+CD56-NKG2C+ fraction.

Remarks on this clonotype: Its antigen is unidentified.

Germline CDR1 SEHNR, CDR2 FQNEAQ (reference sequence). The CDR3 runs 13 residues. Specimen: blood T cells: a sorted CD56 or NKG2C T cell subset, CD4+ or CD8+ T cells, or bulk PBMC T cells (not recorded which). J is TRBJ1-1 and V is TRBV7-9; TCRdb calls TRBD1, which cannot be checked without DNA. The receptor was derived from a young man in good health. The CDR3 is CASSFTGMPEAFF. Using reference TRBV7-9 and TRBJ1-1 for the parts outside the CDR3, the full variable domain is DTGVSQNPRHKITKRGQNVTFRCDPISEHNRLYWYRQTLGQGPEFLTYFQNEAQLEKSRLLSDRFSAERPKGSFSTLEIQRTEQGDSAMYLCASSFTGMPEAFFGQGTRLTVV.